The source of this TCR beta chain is a study of T cell responses to AZD1222 COVID-19 vaccine. Generated by immunoSEQ multiplex PCR, the TCRdb table keeps only in-frame clones and is missing some. The data contain around 84,000 clones, roughly 90% of them singletons. CDR3 length: 12 amino acids. The germline gives CDR1 MNHEY, CDR2 SVGAGI. Trimming took off 6 bases at V and 4 bases at J, with 9 bases between the two ends. The chain recombines TRBV6-5 with TRBJ1-2; D not certain. Sequenced here: peripheral blood, sampled on day 0 of AZD1222 vaccination. The TCR originated in an adult in good health. The CDR3 DNA reads TGTGCCAGCAGCCCAGGAGTCTATGGCTACACCTTC. Translating it yields CASSPGVYGYTF.